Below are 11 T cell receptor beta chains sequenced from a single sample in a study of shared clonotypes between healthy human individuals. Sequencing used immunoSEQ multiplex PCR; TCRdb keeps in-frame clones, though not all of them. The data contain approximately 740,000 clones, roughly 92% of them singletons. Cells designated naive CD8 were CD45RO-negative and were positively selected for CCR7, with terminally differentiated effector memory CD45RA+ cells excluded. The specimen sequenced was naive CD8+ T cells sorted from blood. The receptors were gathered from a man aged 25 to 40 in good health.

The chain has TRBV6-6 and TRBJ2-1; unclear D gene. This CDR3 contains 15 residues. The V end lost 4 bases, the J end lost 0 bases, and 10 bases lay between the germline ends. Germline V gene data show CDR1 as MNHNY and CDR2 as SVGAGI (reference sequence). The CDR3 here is CASSSLGSSYNEQFF. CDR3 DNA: TGTGCCAGCAGTTCCTTGGGCAGCTCCTACAATGAGCAGTTCTTC.

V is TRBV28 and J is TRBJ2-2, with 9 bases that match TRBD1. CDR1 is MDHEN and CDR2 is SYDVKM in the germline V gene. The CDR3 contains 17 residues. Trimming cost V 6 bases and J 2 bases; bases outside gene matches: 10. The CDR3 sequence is CASSNLRDRVNTGELFF. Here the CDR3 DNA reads TGTGCCAGCAGCAACCTCCGGGACAGGGTAAACACCGGGGAGCTGTTTTTT.

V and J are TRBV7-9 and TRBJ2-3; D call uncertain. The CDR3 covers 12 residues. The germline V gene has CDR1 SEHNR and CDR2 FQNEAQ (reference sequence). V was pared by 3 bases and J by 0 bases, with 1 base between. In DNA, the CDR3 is TGTGCCAGCAGCTTTAGCACAGATACGCAGTATTTT. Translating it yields CASSFSTDTQYF.

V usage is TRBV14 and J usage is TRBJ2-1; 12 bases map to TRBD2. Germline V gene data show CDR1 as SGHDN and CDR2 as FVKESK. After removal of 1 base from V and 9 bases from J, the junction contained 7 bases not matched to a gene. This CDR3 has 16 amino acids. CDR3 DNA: TGTGCCAGCAGCCAAGCTGTCCTAGCGGGAGGGCTTGAGCAGTTCTTC. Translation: CASSQAVLAGGLEQFF.

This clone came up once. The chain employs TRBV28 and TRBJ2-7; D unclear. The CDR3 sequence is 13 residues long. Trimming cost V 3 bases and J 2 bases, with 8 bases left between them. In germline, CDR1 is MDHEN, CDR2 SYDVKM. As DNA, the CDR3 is TGTGCCAGCAGTTTCTCGGGTCCCTACGAGCAGTACTTC. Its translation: CASSFSGPYEQYF.

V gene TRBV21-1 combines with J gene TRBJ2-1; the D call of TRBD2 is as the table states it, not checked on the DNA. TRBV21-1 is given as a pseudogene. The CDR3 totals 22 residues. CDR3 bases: TGTGCCACCTCACTCTGGGGGGGCCTAGCGGGAGGGCCCACGATAGCCTACAATGAGCAGTTCTTC. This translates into CATSLWGGLAGGPTIAYNEQFF.

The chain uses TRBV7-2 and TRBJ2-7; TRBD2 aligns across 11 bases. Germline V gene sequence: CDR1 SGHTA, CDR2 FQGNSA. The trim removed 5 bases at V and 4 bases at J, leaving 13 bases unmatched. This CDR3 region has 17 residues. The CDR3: CASSAPSKLAGAYEQYF. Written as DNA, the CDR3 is TGTGCCAGCAGCGCCCCCTCCAAACTAGCGGGAGCGTACGAGCAGTACTTC.

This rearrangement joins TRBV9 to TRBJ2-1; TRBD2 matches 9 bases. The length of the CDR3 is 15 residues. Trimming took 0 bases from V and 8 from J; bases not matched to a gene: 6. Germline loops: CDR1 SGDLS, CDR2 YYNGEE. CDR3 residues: CASSVEGLAVDEQFF. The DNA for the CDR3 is TGTGCCAGCAGCGTAGAGGGACTAGCTGTCGATGAGCAGTTCTTC.

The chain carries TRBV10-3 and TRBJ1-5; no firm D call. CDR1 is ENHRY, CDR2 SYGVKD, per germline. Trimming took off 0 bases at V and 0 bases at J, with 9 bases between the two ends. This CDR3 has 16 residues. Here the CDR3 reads CAISESSGDSNQPQHF. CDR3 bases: TGTGCCATCAGTGAGTCGTCAGGTGATAGCAATCAGCCCCAGCATTTT.

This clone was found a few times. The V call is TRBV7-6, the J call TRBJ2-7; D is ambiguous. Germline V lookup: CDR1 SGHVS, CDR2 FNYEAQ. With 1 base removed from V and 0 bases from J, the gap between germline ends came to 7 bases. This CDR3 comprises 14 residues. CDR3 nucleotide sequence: TGTGCCAGCAGCTTAGTTGGGGACTCCTACGAGCAGTACTTC. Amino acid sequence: CASSLVGDSYEQYF.

The CDR3 reads CASSNPGEEAFF. The CDR3 DNA sequence: TGCGCCAGCAGTAACCCGGGGGAGGAAGCTTTCTTT. The rearrangement uses TRBV5-1 and TRBJ1-1, with a weak D call TRBD1 (5 bases). CDR3 size: 12 residues. From germline, CDR1 is SGHRS and CDR2 YFSETQ. V lost 5 bases to trimming and J lost 8 bases, with 13 bases between them.